This T cell receptor (beta chain) was recovered during a study of shared clonotypes between healthy human individuals. General study findings and limits: Rarefaction indicated that sorted-subset sequencing remained incomplete although depth was large.

As concerns this clone: Its specificity is not known.

Produced via immunoSEQ multiplex PCR; TCRdb's table is partial and in-frame only. This table has around 2,000,000 clones, roughly 91% appearing once. Naive CD8 populations comprised CD45RO-negative cells positively selected for CCR7, excluding terminally differentiated effector memory CD45RA+ cells. Germline V gives CDR1 SEHNR, CDR2 FQNEAQ (reference sequence). J was trimmed by 5 bases and V by 6 bases; bases with no gene match: 12. This CDR3 is built from 15 residues. Input material: naive CD8+ T cells from PBMCs. The V call is TRBV7-9, the J call TRBJ2-7; 8 positions agree with TRBD2. This clonotype originated in a man between 18 and 35 years old in good health. Some clones in this sample may be carry-over from other donors' samples. The DNA for the CDR3 is TGTGCCAGCAGGTCGGGCGGGACTAGGGTTGACGAGCAGTACTTC. This codes for CASRSGGTRVDEQYF.